The clone carrying this T cell receptor (beta chain) was counted once. The antigen is undetermined. Assay used: immunoSEQ multiplex PCR; TCRdb lists only in-frame clones, some missing. This sample has 350,000 to 450,000 clones; roughly 85% occur once, and the top ten carry about 3.3%. This record comes from a study of Ad26.COV2.S vaccination and SARS-CoV-2 variants. Stated treatment: approximately 18 received Ad26.COV2.S at low or high dose, single or two shots; roughly five received placebo; per-sample allocation not given. Sampling happened 63 days after the first vaccine or placebo injection. Study conclusions and caveats: Analyses of TCR breadth and depth may have underestimated total T cell responses.

This sequence was found in a person between 18 and 59 years old who received the Ad26.COV2.S COVID-19 vaccine or a placebo. The sample here was peripheral blood, taken in a trial of Ad26.COV2.S vaccine versus placebo.

The CDR3 DNA reads as TGTGCCAGCAGTTACTCGACGGGGACCCAGTACTTC. Residues: CASSYSTGTQYF. The rearrangement links TRBV6-5 to TRBJ2-5; the D is unclear. With 0 bases removed from V and 7 bases from J, the gap between germline ends came to 6 bases. The CDR3 length is 12 residues. Germline CDR1 is MNHEY and CDR2 is SVGAGI.